In this sample, the clone carrying this T cell receptor (beta chain) turned up many times. What it binds is unknown. This specimen comes from a study of T cell repertoires in cytomegalovirus infection. Study-level background: Recently identified HLA-C-restricted CMV epitopes were among the peptides used.

V was pared by 5 bases and J by 2 bases, with 10 bases between. This CDR3 is built from 14 residues. CDR1 and CDR2 from the germline V gene are SGHVS and FNYEAQ. TCRdb called the reads again in MiXCR, with one record for every CDR3 protein. This table holds some 940,000 distinct CDR3 sequences, under 40% found once. Source: cultured CD8+ T cells from PBMCs, taken from culture after CMV antigen stimulation. This chain joins TRBV7-6 and TRBJ2-1; a possible D gene is TRBD2 (7 bases). This TCR was recovered from a human donor in good health (CMV status not recorded). Some clones in this sample may be carry-over from other donors' samples. CDR3 in amino acids: CASSRGAAYNEQFF. In DNA, the CDR3 is TGTGCCAGCAGCCGGGGGGCAGCCTACAATGAGCAGTTCTTC. Variable domain in full (rest from reference TRBV7-6 and TRBJ2-1): GAGVSQSPRYKVTKRGQDVALRCDPISGHVSLYWYRQALGQGPEFLTYFNYEAQQDKSGLPNDRFSAERPEGSISTLTIQRTEQRDSAMYRCASSRGAAYNEQFFGPGTRLTVL.